This TCR beta chain appears in the sequencing data of a study of cytomegalovirus exposure and HLA in healthy donors. To note about this clone: Its antigen is not known.

CDR3 length: 13 amino acids. The trim removed 5 bases at V and 8 bases at J, leaving 8 bases unmatched. CDR1 and CDR2 from the germline V gene are MDHEN and SYDVKM. General study findings and limits: Later on, an analysis showed TCR association rates differing by HLA locus, with DRB1 the most and HLA-C the fewest. Investigators reported 150 to 200 TCR beta chains as tied to cytomegalovirus.

With 60 Vbeta and 13 Jbeta primers, the PCR was carried out. TCRdb keeps only in-frame clones here, not all; method: immunoSEQ multiplex PCR. The data contain around 150,000 clones, under 80% of them singletons. The V and J genes are TRBV28 and TRBJ1-2; 7 bases are a match to TRBD1. The sample taken for sequencing was PBMCs. This receptor was taken from a woman in her thirties in good health and CMV-seronegative. The CDR3 DNA follows: TGTGCCAGCAGTCAACCGACAGGGCGAGGCTACACCTTC. Translated, it gives CASSQPTGRGYTF.